These 13 T cell receptor beta chains came from one sample sequenced in a study of beta chain features in type 1 diabetes. The entirety of the isolated RNA underwent reverse transcription, so expressed TCRB transcripts were sequenced. TCRdb keeps only in-frame clones here, not all; method: immunoSEQ multiplex PCR. The sample lists around 300,000 clones, about 10% seen once, with approximately 0.016% in the top ten. The material sequenced was naive CD4+ T cells from blood. The receptors come from a young woman in good health.

This clone has just a few counts. The chain is built from TRBV21-1 and TRBJ2-7; the DNA was not used to check the table's D call, TRBD2. TRBV21-1 is classified as a pseudogene. The CDR3 extends over 17 amino acids. CDR3 protein: CASSKAPGTSGSDEQYF. CDR3 coding DNA: TGTGCCAGCAGCAAAGCACCCGGGACTAGCGGGAGCGACGAGCAGTACTTC.

The chain links TRBV10-3 to TRBJ2-6; the D is unclear. CDR1 and CDR2 (germline): ENHRY, SYGVKD. The CDR3 has 15 residues. Trimming shortened V by 6 bases and J by 4 bases, and 13 bases separated the two germline ends. CDR3 DNA: TGTGCCATCAGCTACTCTCCTGAGGGGGCCAACGTCCTGACTTTC. Translated: CAISYSPEGANVLTF.

This clone was observed a few times. V usage is TRBV15 and J usage is TRBJ2-1; D might be TRBD2 (5 bases). The CDR3 sequence is 15 residues long. Germline V gene sequence: CDR1 LNHNV, CDR2 YYDKDF (reference sequence). The V gene lost 8 bases and the J gene lost 5 bases, with 19 bases spanning the gap. The CDR3 loop reads CATGVRASLNNEQFF. The CDR3 DNA is TGTGCCACCGGCGTAAGGGCTAGCTTAAACAATGAGCAGTTCTTC.

This clone was counted a few times. The chain recombines TRBV28 with TRBJ1-2; no reliable D call. CDR3 length: 11 residues. Trimming took off 5 bases at V and 4 bases at J, with 5 bases between the two ends. Germline CDR1 is MDHEN and CDR2 is SYDVKM. The CDR3 bases are TGTGCCAGCAGTGAGGCCTATGGCTACACCTTC. Translating gives CASSEAYGYTF.

The chain links TRBV6-5 to TRBJ2-7; D is ambiguous. The V end was cut by 2 bases, the J end by 0 bases, with 5 bases between. Germline assignment: CDR1 MNHEY and CDR2 SVGAGI. This CDR3 comprises 13 residues. CDR3 protein: CASSYDTSYEQYF. CDR3 nucleotides: TGTGCCAGCAGTTACGACACCTCCTACGAGCAGTACTTC.

This clone came up a few times. The chain combines TRBV11-1 with TRBJ2-3; possibly TRBD1 for D (7 bases). Germline CDR1 and CDR2: SGHAT and FQDESV (reference sequence). Trimming cost V 4 bases and J 6 bases, with 14 bases left between them. This CDR3 comprises 14 residues. The CDR3, as DNA: TGTGCCAGCAGCTGGAGGGGGCATGATGATACGCAGTATTTT. It encodes CASSWRGHDDTQYF.

This clone turned up a few times. V and J are TRBV30 and TRBJ2-1, with D perhaps TRBD2 (5 bases). V was pared by 3 bases and J by 1 base, with 10 bases between. Germline V CDR1 and CDR2: GTSNPN, SVGIG (reference sequence). This CDR3 has 14 residues. CDR3 region: CAWREDFSYNEQFF. CDR3 nucleotides: TGTGCCTGGAGAGAGGACTTTTCCTACAATGAGCAGTTCTTC.

This clone was seen a handful of times. The V and J genes are TRBV28 and TRBJ2-7; D is possibly TRBD1 (5 bases). The CDR3 has 14 amino acids. In germline, CDR1 is MDHEN, CDR2 SYDVKM. Deletions cut 3 bases from V and 6 bases from J, with 15 bases between. The CDR3 region is CASSLVFQGAEQYF. The CDR3 nucleotides read TGTGCCAGCAGTTTGGTCTTTCAAGGGGCCGAGCAGTACTTC.

This clone has just a few counts. The chain is built from TRBV6-6 and TRBJ2-7; 8 bases line up with TRBD1. CDR3 size: 15 residues. CDR1 is MNHNY, CDR2 SVGAGI, per germline (reference sequence). Trimming at V came to 4 bases and at J to 0 bases, leaving 5 bases not matched to a gene. This CDR3 is CASSSPGQASYEQYF. Written as DNA, the CDR3 is TGTGCCAGCAGTTCCCCGGGACAGGCCTCCTACGAGCAGTACTTC.

Turning to this clone: Additional DNA sequences in this sample encode the identical CDR3. This chain uses TRBV5-1 with TRBJ2-1, with 9 bases matching TRBD1. The junction had 2 bases not matched to a gene; V was cut back by 4 bases and J by 0 bases. CDR1 SGHRS and CDR2 YFSETQ come from the germline V gene. This CDR3 has 15 amino acids. The CDR3 nucleotides read TGCGCCAGCAGCCTGGGACAGGGCTCCTACAATGAGCAGTTCTTC. It encodes CASSLGQGSYNEQFF.

This clone has only a few counts. The CDR3 bases are TGTGCCAGCTCACCACAGGACAGGGCTCACGGCTACACCTTC. Translated, it gives CASSPQDRAHGYTF. The chain combines TRBV18 with TRBJ1-2; TRBD1 matches 8 bases. There are 14 residues in the CDR3. Germline V gene lookup returns CDR1 KGHSH and CDR2 LQKENI. Trimming cost V 1 base and J 8 bases; bases outside gene matches: 6.

DNA for the CDR3: TGTGCCAGCACCCCGGGGACAGGGCCCTACGAGCAGTACTTC. This gives the protein CASTPGTGPYEQYF. V gene TRBV7-8 combines with J gene TRBJ2-7; 9 nucleotides match TRBD1. Germline V gene data show CDR1 as SGHVS and CDR2 as FQNEAQ. The CDR3 extends over 14 amino acids. V shed 7 bases, J shed 2 bases, and the junction held 6 bases outside the gene matches.

This clone appeared a few times. This chain links TRBV20-1 with TRBJ1-1; D unresolved. The germline V gene encodes CDR1 DFQATT and CDR2 SNEGSKA (reference sequence). This CDR3 region has 11 residues. The V gene lost 3 bases and the J gene lost 5 bases, with 7 bases spanning the gap. In DNA form, the CDR3 reads TGCAGTGCTAGTCGGGGTACTGAAGCTTTCTTT. Amino acids: CSASRGTEAFF.